The T cell receptor beta chain under discussion was sequenced for a study of T-cell reconstitution after alpha-beta-depleted transplantation in children. Findings of the study overall: Reportedly, only several hundred clones from non-depleted graft cells drove alpha-beta T-cell counts at about two months.

With regard to this clonotype: The antigen remains undetermined. This CDR3 is missing its conserved last phenylalanine or tryptophan, likely due to a read error.

Unique molecular identifiers were incorporated during preparation of the TCRbeta library. MiXCR was run by TCRdb on the PCR reads, yielding one entry per CDR3 protein. This sample has 85,000 to 120,000 distinct CDR3 sequences; approximately 6% occur once, and the top ten carry 6.1%. The sequence was collected from a female patient aged 2-15 years who had a stem cell transplant for Fanconi anemia, so the T cells may come from the graft donor. The input for sequencing was PBMCs, mostly from graft donor cells, taken 60 days after TCRalphabeta/CD19-depleted stem cell transplant.

This CDR3 reads CASSSSPLAGESYEQYS. The CDR3 region has the DNA TGCGCCAGCAGCTCCAGCCCCTTAGCGGGAGAGTCCTACGAGCAGTACTCC. V usage is TRBV5-1 and J usage is TRBJ2-7; 9 bases map to TRBD2. CDR3 length equals 17 residues. The V gene end was trimmed by 3 bases and the J gene end by 1 base; junction bases not matched to a gene: 11. In germline, CDR1 is SGHRS, CDR2 YFSETQ.